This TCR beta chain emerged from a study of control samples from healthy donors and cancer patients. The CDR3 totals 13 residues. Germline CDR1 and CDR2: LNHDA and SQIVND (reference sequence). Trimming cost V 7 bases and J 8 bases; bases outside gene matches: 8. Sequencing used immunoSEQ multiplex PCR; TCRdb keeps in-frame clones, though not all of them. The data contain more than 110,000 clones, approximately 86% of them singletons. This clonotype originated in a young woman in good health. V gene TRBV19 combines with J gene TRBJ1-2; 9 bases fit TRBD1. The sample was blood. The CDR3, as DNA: TGTGCCAGTACTCCACAGGGGGCGTTGGGCTACACCTTC. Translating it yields CASTPQGALGYTF.